Presented here are 8 T cell receptor beta chains from one specimen sequenced in a study of tumour-infiltrating T cells in Burkitt lymphoma. The table came from immunoSEQ multiplex PCR; TCRdb's copy has only in-frame clones and leaves some out. Among about 4,400 clones listed, under 90% were seen once. Sequencing was carried out using tumor tissue. Every receptor here comes from a human donor with diffuse large B-cell lymphoma. Some clones in this sample may be carry-over from other donors' samples.

This clone was recorded a few times. The chain couples TRBV4-2 to TRBJ2-3, with 7 bases aligning to TRBD2. CDR1 LGHNA and CDR2 YNFKEQ come from the germline V gene. Germline trimming cut 4 bases from V and 2 bases from J; bases unmatched to any gene: 9. The CDR3 runs 16 residues. Here the CDR3 reads CASSRAPSGTTDTQYF. In DNA form, the CDR3 reads TGTGCCAGCAGCCGGGCCCCGAGCGGGACCACAGATACGCAGTATTTT.

The chain joins TRBV14 to TRBJ1-1, with D hard to call. Germline CDR1 reads SGHDN; CDR2 reads FVKESK. The CDR3 has 12 residues. V shed 1 base and J shed 10 bases, with 10 bases lying between them. This chain's CDR3 is CASSQAPPSAFF. The CDR3 DNA reads TGTGCCAGCAGCCAAGCTCCGCCGTCAGCTTTCTTT.

V is TRBV29-1 and J is TRBJ2-7, with 7 bases identical to TRBD2. V was clipped by 4 bases and J by 4 bases; unmatched bases: 19. Looked up from germline, CDR1 is SQVTM and CDR2 is ANQGSEA. This CDR3 contains 17 residues. CDR3 nucleotide sequence: TGCAGCGTTGGGGGGGGTAAAAGGGGAGGTCTGATGTACGAGCAGTACTTC. It encodes CSVGGGKRGGLMYEQYF.

The CDR3 loop reads CSVVVAATGYGYTF. CDR3 nucleotides: TGCAGCGTTGTAGTGGCGGCGACAGGCTATGGCTACACCTTC. The V and J genes are TRBV29-1 and TRBJ1-2; a weak D match, TRBD1 (6 bases). Germline V lookup: CDR1 SQVTM, CDR2 ANQGSEA. The CDR3 spans 14 residues. V was cut by 4 bases and J by 4 bases, with 16 bases left in between.

The chain recombines TRBV19 with TRBJ2-1; D uncertain. The CDR3 is 17 amino acids. Between the trimmed V and J ends, which lost 6 bases and 6 bases, there was a span of 24 bases. Germline V lookup: CDR1 LNHDA, CDR2 SQIVND (reference sequence). The CDR3 DNA sequence: TGTGCCAGTAGCACACAATCCGGGCCCATCTGGGGCAATGAGCAGTTCTTC. It translates to CASSTQSGPIWGNEQFF.

This chain connects TRBV6-5 to TRBJ2-7; TRBD1 might be the D (5 bases). The CDR3 totals 15 residues. V dropped 2 bases and J dropped 3 bases, with 14 bases sitting between them. In germline, CDR1 is MNHEY, CDR2 SVGAGI. DNA of the CDR3: TGTGCCAGCAGTTACACGGCAGGGCAATTCTACGAGCAGTACTTC. Protein: CASSYTAGQFYEQYF.

The genes are TRBV5-1 and TRBJ2-7; D gene uncertain. This CDR3 has 12 residues. Germline assignment: CDR1 SGHRS and CDR2 YFSETQ. Between the trimmed V and J ends, which lost 3 bases and 6 bases, there was a span of 10 bases. CDR3 bases: TGCGCCAGCAGCTACCAGTCGGGCGAGCAGTACTTC. Translation: CASSYQSGEQYF.

The rearrangement joins TRBV6-5 to TRBJ2-6; 8 bases line up with TRBD1. Germline V gene lookup returns CDR1 MNHEY and CDR2 SVGAGI. Unmatched junction bases numbered 4, after V lost 7 bases and J lost 2 bases. CDR3 length equals 15 residues. CDR3 residues: CASTGQGTGANVLTF. CDR3 coding DNA: TGTGCCAGCACCGGACAGGGTACTGGGGCCAACGTCCTGACTTTC.